The clone carrying this T cell receptor (beta chain) appeared a few times. Its antigen is undetermined. This sample is part of a study of shared clonotypes between healthy human individuals. Overall study context: A few men and a couple of women, aged 18 to 49, were donors.

The CDR3 length is 14 residues. Germline V gives CDR1 SGHAT, CDR2 FQNNGV. After removal of 5 bases from V and 5 bases from J, the junction contained 8 bases not matched to a gene. Samples underwent the assay at deep level. Profiled with immunoSEQ multiplex PCR; TCRdb holds only in-frame clones, not every one. The data hold 2 million to 3 million clones, with more than 85% observed a single time. Findings of the study overall: Several donors shared approximately 5% of their naive CD4 clonotypes.

This chain connects TRBV11-2 to TRBJ1-1; 7 bases align to TRBD1. The sample comprised naive CD4+ T cells from PBMCs. Noted subset: CD45RA+ positively selected. This clonotype originated in a man aged 18 to 30 in good health. Some clones in this sample may be carry-over from other donors' samples. The CDR3 protein is CASSTLGQPTEAFF. The CDR3 DNA follows: TGTGCCAGCAGCACCTTGGGACAGCCTACTGAAGCTTTCTTT.